One and the same sample provided the 22 T cell receptor beta chains below, sequenced in a study of shared clonotypes between healthy human individuals. TCRdb keeps only in-frame clones here, not all; method: immunoSEQ multiplex PCR. The table shows about 2 million clones, with 85% to 95% occurring only once. Sequenced sample: naive CD4+ T cells sorted from blood. Subset reported: CD45RA+ positively selected. Source of these receptors: a man in his late teens or twenties in good health.

This chain joins TRBV28 and TRBJ2-2; D unclear. The CDR3 extends over 14 amino acids. Germline-derived CDR1 and CDR2 are MDHEN and SYDVKM. Trimming shortened V by 1 base and J by 5 bases, and 8 bases separated the two germline ends. The CDR3 sequence is CASSLFSGTGELFF. In DNA, the CDR3 is TGTGCCAGCAGTTTATTTTCCGGGACCGGGGAGCTGTTTTTT.

The J gene is TRBJ2-7, the V gene TRBV9; 7 bases match TRBD1. V shed 4 bases and J 2 bases; nucleotides not matched to a gene: 6. The CDR3 has 14 amino acids. Germline V gene data show CDR1 as SGDLS and CDR2 as YYNGEE. This CDR3 is CASSPTGQTYEQYF. The CDR3 bases are TGTGCCAGCAGCCCGACAGGGCAAACCTACGAGCAGTACTTC.

V gene TRBV7-2 combines with J gene TRBJ2-1; no firm D call. The V end lost 3 bases, the J end lost 5 bases, and 11 bases lay between the germline ends. There are 14 residues in the CDR3. Germline V CDR1 and CDR2: SGHTA, FQGNSA. CDR3 in DNA: TGTGCCAGCAGCTTGGCTGGGGTGAACAATGAGCAGTTCTTC. Protein sequence: CASSLAGVNNEQFF.

The chain is built from TRBV5-6 and TRBJ2-1; a weak D match, TRBD2 (5 bases). The ends were cut back, 1 base at V and 6 bases at J, with 17 bases in the middle. The CDR3 sequence is 16 residues long. Germline V gives CDR1 SGHDT, CDR2 YYEEEE. The CDR3 DNA follows: TGTGCCAGCAGCTTGCGTGGCCTTAAAGCGGTCAATGAGCAGTTCTTC. Its translation is CASSLRGLKAVNEQFF.

The chain couples TRBV29-1 to TRBJ1-5; TRBD1 matches 9 bases. The V and J ends lost 6 bases and 7 bases, in that order; junction bases with no gene match: 10. Per the germline V gene, CDR1 is SQVTM and CDR2 is ANQGSEA. CDR3 length: 14 residues. The DNA for the CDR3 is TGCAGCGTCGCGCCGGGACAGGGTTTGCAGCCCCAGCATTTT. Translation gives CSVAPGQGLQPQHF.

The genes are TRBV7-2 and TRBJ2-7; TRBD2 agrees at 10 bases. The germline gives CDR1 SGHTA, CDR2 FQGNSA. The J segment lost 10 bases and the V segment lost 5 bases, leaving 11 bases of the junction unmatched. The CDR3 spans 14 residues. CDR3 coding DNA: TGTGCCAGCAGCCCTTATAGCGGGAGGACTGTTCAGTACTTC. This gives the protein CASSPYSGRTVQYF.

This chain joins TRBV7-3 and TRBJ1-6, with D tentatively TRBD1 (5 bases). Germline V CDR1 and CDR2: SGHTA, FQGTGA. V lost 3 bases, J lost 6 bases, and 24 bases lay in between. CDR3 length: 19 residues. The CDR3 coding sequence is TGTGCCAGCAGCTTGTCAGGGCGACCGGGAGGGAAAGGTAATTCACCCCTCCACTTT. Its translation: CASSLSGRPGGKGNSPLHF. The complete variable domain, with remaining parts taken from reference TRBV7-3 and TRBJ1-6, reads GAGVSQTPSNKVTEKGKYVELRCDPISGHTALYWYRQSLGQGPEFLIYFQGTGAADDSGLPNDRFFAVRPEGSVSTLKIQRTERGDSAVYLCASSLSGRPGGKGNSPLHFGNGTRLTVT.

The rearrangement links TRBV18 to TRBJ2-5, with 9 bases identical to TRBD1. CDR3 size: 15 residues. The V gene's germline CDR1 is KGHSH and CDR2 LQKENI. V lost 1 base, J lost 5 bases, and 5 bases stayed unmatched. CDR3 protein: CASSPRDRVAETQYF. In DNA, the CDR3 is TGTGCCAGCTCACCACGGGACAGGGTTGCGGAGACCCAGTACTTC. The variable domain in full, with the rest retrieved from reference TRBV18 and TRBJ2-5, is NAGVMQNPRHLVRRRGQEARLRCSPMKGHSHVYWYRQLPEEGLKFMVYLQKENIIDESGMPKERFSAEFPKEGPSILRIQQVVRGDSAAYFCASSPRDRVAETQYFGPGTRLLVL.

In this sample, this clone turned up once. The gene calls are TRBV30 and TRBJ1-4; possibly TRBD1 for D (5 bases). V was shortened by 1 base and J by 8 bases, with 8 bases between the two germline ends. This CDR3 contains 12 residues. Germline V lookup: CDR1 GTSNPN, CDR2 SVGIG (reference sequence). The DNA for the CDR3 is TGTGCCTGGAGTGCGGGGCTAGAAAAACTGTTTTTT. This sequence encodes CAWSAGLEKLFF.

The chain joins TRBV10-1 to TRBJ1-6, with 10 bases aligning to TRBD1. The CDR3 loop spans 18 amino acids. After removal of 6 bases from V and 5 bases from J, the junction contained 13 bases not matched to a gene. Germline V gives CDR1 WNHNN, CDR2 SYGVQD (reference sequence). CDR3: CASRVAGTGVRNNSPLHF. Written as DNA, the CDR3 is TGCGCCAGCAGGGTCGCCGGGACAGGGGTAAGAAATAATTCACCCCTCCACTTT.

J is TRBJ2-4 and V is TRBV6-6, with D uncertain. The CDR3 loop spans 16 amino acids. The ends were cut back, 5 bases at V and 3 bases at J, with 17 bases in the middle. The germline V gene has CDR1 MNHNY and CDR2 SVGAGI (reference sequence). The CDR3 bases are TGTGCCAGCAGTCCCAGCGAGTACCTCTTCAAAAACATTCAGTACTTC. It codes for CASSPSEYLFKNIQYF.

The chain uses TRBV4-3 and TRBJ2-4; TRBD2 agrees at 10 bases. J lost 0 bases, V lost 1 base, and 9 bases had no gene match. Germline V gives CDR1 LGHNA, CDR2 YSLEER. This CDR3 has 19 amino acids. CDR3 bases: TGCGCCAGCAGCCAAGCACCCGGGACTAGCGACTTAGCCAAAAACATTCAGTACTTC. It codes for CASSQAPGTSDLAKNIQYF.

This clone was found once. The chain joins TRBV6-8 to TRBJ1-5; D is possibly TRBD1 (5 bases). This CDR3 is built from 15 residues. Germline V gives CDR1 MNHGY, CDR2 SAAAGT. V was pared by 6 bases and J by 0 bases, with 12 bases between. The CDR3 loop reads CASRPDTLSNQPQHF. The CDR3 coding sequence is TGTGCCAGCAGACCGGACACGCTTAGCAATCAGCCCCAGCATTTT.

The V gene is TRBV6-5, the J gene TRBJ2-2; 8 bases match TRBD2. The CDR3 is 14 residues long. Unmatched junction bases numbered 4, after V lost 5 bases and J lost 5 bases. Per the germline V gene, CDR1 is MNHEY and CDR2 is SVGAGI. The CDR3 loop is CASSAGGGTGELFF. Here the CDR3 DNA reads TGTGCCAGCAGTGCGGGGGGTGGGACCGGGGAGCTGTTTTTT.

This clone was observed a single time. The chain has TRBV7-9 and TRBJ2-6, with TRBD1 matching 8 bases. Germline V gene sequence: CDR1 SEHNR, CDR2 FQNEAQ (reference sequence). V trimming: 5 bases; J trimming: 0 bases; junction bases outside the gene matches: 9. This CDR3 is built from 18 residues. This CDR3 reads CASSLIGQGSSGANVLTF. CDR3 DNA sequence: TGTGCCAGCAGCCTAATTGGACAGGGCAGCTCTGGGGCCAACGTCCTGACTTTC. The variable domain in full, with the rest retrieved from reference TRBV7-9 and TRBJ2-6, is DTGVSQNPRHKITKRGQNVTFRCDPISEHNRLYWYRQTLGQGPEFLTYFQNEAQLEKSRLLSDRFSAERPKGSFSTLEIQRTEQGDSAMYLCASSLIGQGSSGANVLTFGAGSRLTVL.

V usage is TRBV4-1 and J usage is TRBJ1-3, with D unclear. V gave up 4 bases and J gave up 0 bases, with 7 bases separating them. This CDR3 has 14 amino acids. The germline V gene has CDR1 MGHRA and CDR2 YSYEKL. This CDR3 reads CASSRGGSGNTIYF. Written as DNA, the CDR3 is TGCGCCAGCAGCCGGGGTGGCTCTGGAAACACCATATATTTT.

The J gene is TRBJ1-6, the V gene TRBV30; D is ambiguous. The CDR3 is 12 residues long. Germline V lookup: CDR1 GTSNPN, CDR2 SVGIG (reference sequence). V was shortened by 3 bases and J by 11 bases, with 11 bases between the two germline ends. CDR3 region: CAWSRGSPPLHF. In nucleotides, the CDR3 is TGTGCCTGGAGCCGGGGAAGCCCACCCCTCCACTTT.

The V gene is TRBV7-9, the J gene TRBJ2-7, with 8 bases that match TRBD1. This CDR3 contains 14 residues. Germline V gene lookup returns CDR1 SEHNR and CDR2 FQNEAQ (reference sequence). V was clipped by 6 bases and J by 2 bases; unmatched bases: 6. The CDR3 protein is CASRRGTGPYEQYF. The DNA of the CDR3 is TGTGCCAGCAGGAGGGGGACAGGACCCTACGAGCAGTACTTC.

The gene calls are TRBV6-5 and TRBJ1-3; 10 positions agree with TRBD1. Germline V lookup: CDR1 MNHEY, CDR2 SVGAGI. The CDR3 runs to 16 residues. The trim removed 4 bases at V and 2 bases at J, leaving 5 bases unmatched. The CDR3 reads CASSWDRGFTGNTIYF. DNA for the CDR3: TGTGCCAGCAGTTGGGACAGGGGTTTTACTGGAAACACCATATATTTT.

This clone was counted only a few times. The chain combines TRBV2 with TRBJ2-2, with 8 positions matching TRBD1. CDR1 is SNHLY and CDR2 is FYNNEI in the germline V gene. Trimming took 6 bases from V and 3 from J; bases not matched to a gene: 6. This CDR3 is 15 amino acids long. The chain's CDR3 is CASRGGTGYTGELFF. In DNA form, the CDR3 reads TGTGCCAGCAGGGGCGGGACAGGCTACACCGGGGAGCTGTTTTTT.

Of note for this clone: Other DNA sequences in this sample translate to the same CDR3. This chain joins TRBV7-2 and TRBJ2-5; the match to TRBD2 covers 9 bases. The germline V gene has CDR1 SGHTA and CDR2 FQGNSA. The ends lost 3 bases at V and 2 bases at J; junction bases unmatched: 4. The CDR3 covers 15 residues. For the CDR3, the DNA is TGTGCCAGCAGCTTCCTAGCGGGGCCACAAGAGACCCAGTACTTC. Its protein product is CASSFLAGPQETQYF. Looking up the rest from reference TRBV7-2 and TRBJ2-5 gives the full variable domain: GAGVSQSPSNKVTEKGKDVELRCDPISGHTALYWYRQSLGQGLEFLIYFQGNSAPDKSGLPSDRFSAERTGGSVSTLTIQRTQQEDSAVYLCASSFLAGPQETQYFGPGTRLLVL.

The rearrangement uses TRBV19 and TRBJ2-6; D unresolved. V lost 6 bases and J 3 bases, leaving 9 bases between the germline ends. CDR1 LNHDA and CDR2 SQIVND come from the germline V gene (reference sequence). The CDR3 has 14 residues. The DNA of the CDR3 is TGTGCCAGTAGGGATGACGTTGGGGCCAACGTCCTGACTTTC. Translation gives CASRDDVGANVLTF.